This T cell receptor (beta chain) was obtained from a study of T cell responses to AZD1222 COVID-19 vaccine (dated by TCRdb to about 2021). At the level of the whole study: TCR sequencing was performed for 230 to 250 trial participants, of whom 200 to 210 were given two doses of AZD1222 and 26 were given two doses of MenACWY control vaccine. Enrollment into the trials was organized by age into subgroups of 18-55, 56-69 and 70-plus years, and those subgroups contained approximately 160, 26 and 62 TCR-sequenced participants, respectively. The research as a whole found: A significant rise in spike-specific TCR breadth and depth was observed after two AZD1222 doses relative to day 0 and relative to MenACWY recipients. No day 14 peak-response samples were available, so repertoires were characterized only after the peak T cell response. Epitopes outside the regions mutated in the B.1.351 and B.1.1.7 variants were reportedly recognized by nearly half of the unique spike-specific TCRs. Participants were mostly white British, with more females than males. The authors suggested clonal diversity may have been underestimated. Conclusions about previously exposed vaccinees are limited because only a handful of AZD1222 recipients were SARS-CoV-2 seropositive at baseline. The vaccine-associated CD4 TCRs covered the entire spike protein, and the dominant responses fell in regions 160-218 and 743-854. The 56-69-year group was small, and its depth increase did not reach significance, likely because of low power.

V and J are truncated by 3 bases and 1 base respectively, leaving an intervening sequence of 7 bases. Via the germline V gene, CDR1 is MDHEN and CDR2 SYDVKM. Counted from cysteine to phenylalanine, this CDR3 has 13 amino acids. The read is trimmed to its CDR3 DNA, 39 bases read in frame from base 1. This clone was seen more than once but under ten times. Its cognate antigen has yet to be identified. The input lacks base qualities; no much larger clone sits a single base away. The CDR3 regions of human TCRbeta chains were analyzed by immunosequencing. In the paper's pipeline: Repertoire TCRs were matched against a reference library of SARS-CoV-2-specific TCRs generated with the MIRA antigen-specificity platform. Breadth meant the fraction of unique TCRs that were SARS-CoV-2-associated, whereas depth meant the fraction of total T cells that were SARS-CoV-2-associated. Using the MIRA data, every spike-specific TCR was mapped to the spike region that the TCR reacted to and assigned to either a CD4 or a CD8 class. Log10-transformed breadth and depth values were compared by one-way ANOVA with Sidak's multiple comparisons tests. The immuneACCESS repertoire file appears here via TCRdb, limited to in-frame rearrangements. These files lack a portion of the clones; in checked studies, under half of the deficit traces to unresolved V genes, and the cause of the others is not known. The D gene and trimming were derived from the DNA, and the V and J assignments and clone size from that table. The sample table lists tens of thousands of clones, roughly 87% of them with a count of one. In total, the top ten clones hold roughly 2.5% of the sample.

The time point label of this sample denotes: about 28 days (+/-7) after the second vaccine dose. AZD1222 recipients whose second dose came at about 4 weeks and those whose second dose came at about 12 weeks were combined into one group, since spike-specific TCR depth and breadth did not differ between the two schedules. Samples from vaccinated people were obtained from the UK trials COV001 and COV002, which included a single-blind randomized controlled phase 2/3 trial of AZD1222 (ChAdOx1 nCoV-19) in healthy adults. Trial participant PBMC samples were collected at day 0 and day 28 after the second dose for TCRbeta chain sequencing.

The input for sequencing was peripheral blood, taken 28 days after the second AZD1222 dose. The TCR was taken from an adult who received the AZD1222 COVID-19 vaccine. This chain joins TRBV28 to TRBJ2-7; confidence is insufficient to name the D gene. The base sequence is TGTGCCAGCAGTTTGAGAGAGTCCTACGAGCAGTACTTC. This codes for CASSLRESYEQYF. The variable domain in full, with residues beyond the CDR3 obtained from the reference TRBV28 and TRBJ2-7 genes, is DVKVTQSSRYLVKRTGEKVFLECVQDMDHENMFWYRQDPGLGLRLIYFSYDVKMKEKGDIPEGYSVSREKKERFSLILESASTNQTSMYLCASSLRESYEQYFGPGTRLTVT.